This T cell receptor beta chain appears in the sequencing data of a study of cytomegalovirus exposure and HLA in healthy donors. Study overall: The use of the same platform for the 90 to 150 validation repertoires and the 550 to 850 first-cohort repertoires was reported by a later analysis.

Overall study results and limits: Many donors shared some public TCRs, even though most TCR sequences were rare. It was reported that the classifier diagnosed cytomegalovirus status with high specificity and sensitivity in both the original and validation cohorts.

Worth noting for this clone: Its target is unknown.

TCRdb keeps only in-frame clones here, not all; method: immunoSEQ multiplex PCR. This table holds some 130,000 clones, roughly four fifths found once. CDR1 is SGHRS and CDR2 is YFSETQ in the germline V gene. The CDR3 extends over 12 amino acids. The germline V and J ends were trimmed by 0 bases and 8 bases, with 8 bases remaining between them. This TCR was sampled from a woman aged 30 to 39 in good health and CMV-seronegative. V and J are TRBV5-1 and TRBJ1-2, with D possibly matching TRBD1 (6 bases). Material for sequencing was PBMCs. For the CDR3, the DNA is TGCGCCAGCAGCTTGGAGGGGGACGGCTACACCTTC. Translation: CASSLEGDGYTF.